This T cell receptor beta chain was documented in a study of CD8 T cells in ankylosing spondylitis. Regarding the study as a whole: Reported data indicate significant enrichment of disease-linked clones within matched ankylosing spondylitis synovial fluid. A TCR beta motif of roughly eight highly homologous variants appeared characteristic of ankylosing spondylitis blood.

The CDR3 is made up of 14 amino acids. CDR1 and CDR2 from the germline V gene are SGHRS and YFSETQ. Trimming took 0 bases from V and 5 from J, leaving 8 bases between them. Notes on this clonotype: Its matching antigen is unknown.

TCRdb passed the 5' RACE reads through MiXCR, listing each CDR3 protein once. The table has around 390,000 distinct CDR3 sequences, 20% to 25% seen once. The sample consisted of blood, either unsorted or a sorted T cell fraction (not recorded which). The chain recombines TRBV5-1 with TRBJ2-2, with D perhaps TRBD1 (5 bases). The TCR comes from a male donor with ankylosing spondylitis. CDR3 nucleotide sequence: TGCGCCAGCAGCTTGGGACAGCTTACCGGGGAGCTGTTTTTT. This codes for CASSLGQLTGELFF.